Included here is one T cell receptor (beta chain) sequence, with context. Antigen specificity is unknown. The data are from a study of memory CD4+ T cells and cytomegalovirus serostatus. Study-wide findings and caveats: CD4+ memory repertoires contained about two fifths of the 164 reported CMV TCRbeta sequences. Suggested: most of the CMV-linked TCR signature lies in CD4+ memory cells.

Single viable CD3+CD4+CD8-CD45RO+ cells were sorted as the memory CD4+ T cells. Donors' CMV status reflects serum IgG against pp150, pp28, p38, p52. Sequencing used immunoSEQ multiplex PCR; TCRdb keeps in-frame clones, though not all of them. The table records about 53,000 clones, about 81% of them present only once. V shed 3 bases, J shed 3 bases, and the junction held 6 bases outside the gene matches. This CDR3 is 15 amino acids long. Per germline, CDR1 MDHEN and CDR2 SYDVKM. The sequence came from an adult in good health and CMV-seronegative. The rearrangement uses TRBV28 and TRBJ2-7; the match to TRBD1 covers 9 bases. The source material was memory CD4+ T cells from blood. The CDR3 sequence: CASSFPKDRGYEQYF. In DNA form, the CDR3 reads TGTGCCAGCAGTTTCCCCAAGGACAGGGGCTACGAGCAGTACTTC.